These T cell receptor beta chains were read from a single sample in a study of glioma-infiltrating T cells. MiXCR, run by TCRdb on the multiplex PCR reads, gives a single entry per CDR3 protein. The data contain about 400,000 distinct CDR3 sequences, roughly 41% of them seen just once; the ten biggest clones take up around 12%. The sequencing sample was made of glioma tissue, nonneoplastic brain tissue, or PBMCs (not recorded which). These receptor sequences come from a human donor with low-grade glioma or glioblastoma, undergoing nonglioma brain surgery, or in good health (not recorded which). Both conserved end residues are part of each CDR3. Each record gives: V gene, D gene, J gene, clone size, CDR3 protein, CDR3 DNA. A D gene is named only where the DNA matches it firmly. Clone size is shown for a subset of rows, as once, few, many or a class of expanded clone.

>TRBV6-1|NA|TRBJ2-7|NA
CASSEGTLLGQYF
TGTGCCAGCAGTGAAGGGACCCTCCTAGGGCAGTACTTC
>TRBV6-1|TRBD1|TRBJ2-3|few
CASSPRDRGLDTQYF
TGTGCCAGCAGTCCCCGGGACAGGGGGCTAGATACGCAGTATTTT
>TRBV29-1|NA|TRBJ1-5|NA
CSVEERPGGPQHF
TGCAGCGTTGAAGAACGACCTGGGGGGCCCCAGCATTTT
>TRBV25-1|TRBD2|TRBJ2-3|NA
CASSGSGTSGPLDTQYF
TGTGCCAGCAGTGGCTCCGGGACTAGCGGGCCCTTAGATACGCAGTATTTT
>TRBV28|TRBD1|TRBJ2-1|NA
CASLHRGRLAGNEQFF
TGTGCCAGCCTCCACAGGGGGCGGCTAGCCGGTAATGAGCAGTTCTTC
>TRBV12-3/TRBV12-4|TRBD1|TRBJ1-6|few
CASSFSGGNSPLHF
TGTGCCAGCAGTTTCTCAGGGGGGAATTCACCCCTCCACTTT
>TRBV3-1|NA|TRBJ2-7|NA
CASSLAQGSFSYEQYF
TGTGCCAGCAGCCTGGCGCAGGGGAGCTTTTCCTACGAGCAGTACTTC
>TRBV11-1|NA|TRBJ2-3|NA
CASSGTYHYFTDTQYF
TGTGCCAGCAGCGGGACTTACCACTACTTCACAGATACGCAGTATTTT
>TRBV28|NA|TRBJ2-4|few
CASSFLSGGKVGKNIQYF
TGTGCCAGCAGTTTTTTGTCCGGCGGGAAAGTAGGCAAAAACATTCAGTACTTC
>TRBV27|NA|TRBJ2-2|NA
CASSYHEQGANTGELFF
TGTGCCAGCAGTTACCACGAACAGGGAGCGAACACCGGGGAGCTGTTTTTT
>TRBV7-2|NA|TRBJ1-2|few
CASSFVGAGGYTF
TGTGCCAGCAGCTTTGTGGGGGCGGGAGGCTACACCTTC
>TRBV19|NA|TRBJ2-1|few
CASSIYYNEQFF
TGTGCCAGTAGTATCTACTACAATGAGCAGTTCTTC
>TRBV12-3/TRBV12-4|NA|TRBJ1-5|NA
CASTIWGSRNQPQHF
TGTGCCAGCACTATATGGGGGTCACGGAATCAGCCCCAGCATTTT
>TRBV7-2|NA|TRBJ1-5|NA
CASSFRRGEGNQPQHF
TGTGCCAGCAGCTTTAGGAGGGGGGAAGGCAATCAGCCCCAGCATTTT
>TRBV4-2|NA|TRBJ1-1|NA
CASSQEVGALPRGTEAFF
TGTGCCAGCAGCCAAGAAGTAGGGGCCCTGCCGCGGGGGACTGAAGCTTTCTTT
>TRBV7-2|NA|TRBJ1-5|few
CASSLLGQPYSDYQPQHF
TGTGCCAGCAGCTTATTAGGACAGCCCTATAGTGACTATCAGCCCCAGCATTTT
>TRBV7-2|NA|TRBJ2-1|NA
CAISYASGSRRSEQFF
TGTGCCATCAGCTACGCATCCGGGAGTCGAAGAAGTGAGCAGTTCTTC
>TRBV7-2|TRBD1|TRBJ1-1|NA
CASSSGQGMNTEAFF
TGTGCCAGCAGCTCGGGACAGGGGATGAACACTGAAGCTTTCTTT
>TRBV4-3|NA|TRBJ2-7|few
CASSHGQSSYEQYF
TGCGCCAGCAGCCATGGACAGAGCTCCTACGAGCAGTACTTC
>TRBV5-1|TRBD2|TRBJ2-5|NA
CASSFRTSKETQYF
TGCGCCAGCAGCTTCCGGACTAGCAAAGAGACCCAGTACTTC
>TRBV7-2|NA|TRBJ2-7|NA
CASSPRRENEQYF
TGTGCCAGCAGCCCCCGCCGGGAAAACGAGCAGTACTTC
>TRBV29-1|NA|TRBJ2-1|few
CSVESGLANEQFF
TGCAGCGTTGAATCAGGGCTAGCCAATGAGCAGTTCTTC
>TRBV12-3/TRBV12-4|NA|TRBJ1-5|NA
CASSTGRSQPQHF
TGTGCCAGCAGTACTGGACGGAGTCAGCCCCAGCATTTT
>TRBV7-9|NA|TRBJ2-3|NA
CASSSKRVTTTDTQYF
TGTGCCAGCAGCTCCAAGCGGGTGACCACCACAGATACGCAGTATTTT
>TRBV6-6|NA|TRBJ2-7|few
CASSYSPSRRSYEQYF
TGTGCCAGCAGTTACTCGCCTAGCCGAAGATCCTACGAGCAGTACTTC
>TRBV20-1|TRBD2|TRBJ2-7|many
CSATGLALPTYEQYF
TGCAGTGCTACCGGACTAGCCCTCCCAACCTACGAGCAGTACTTC